This T cell receptor (beta chain) was sequenced in a study of cytomegalovirus exposure and HLA in healthy donors. Germline V gene sequence: CDR1 SNHLY, CDR2 FYNNEI. The CDR3 has 17 residues. Trimming left V 1 base short and J 5 bases short, with 17 bases between. Comment on this clone: Its antigen remains unknown.

The study ran its PCR with 60 Vbeta and 13 Jbeta primers. Using immunoSEQ multiplex PCR, the repertoire was profiled, and TCRdb retains in-frame clones only, with some absent. The sample lists about 150,000 clones, more than 75% occurring once. Findings and limits, study-wide: It was reported that the classifier diagnosed cytomegalovirus status with high specificity and sensitivity in both the original and validation cohorts. Data from an earlier analysis indicated that most TCR beta V segments were productive either about 87% or about 30% of the time. Fewer N-insertions (relative to the roughly 700-donor mean) were reportedly seen in an Asian-associated ancestry cluster in a later analysis.

The clonotype was recovered from a woman between 40 and 50 years old in good health and CMV-seropositive. The genes are TRBV2 and TRBJ1-4, with TRBD1 as a possible D gene (6 bases). Sequenced sample: PBMCs. The CDR3 nucleotides are TGTGCCAGCAGTGAAGTAGTCGTTTCAACAGGGAATGAAAAACTGTTTTTT. It codes for CASSEVVVSTGNEKLFF.